This T cell receptor beta chain came from a study of regulatory T cells in long-lasting Graves disease. Study context: Antithyroid drug exposure in newly diagnosed Graves' patients had lasted under 3 months.

The time point is: newly diagnosed GD, antithyroid drugs for less than 3 months. There was RNA extracted from PBMCs, and the TCR library was made from it. EDTA tubes held roughly 9.9 milliliters of peripheral blood from each patient. The authors built TCR beta libraries using iRepertoire HTBI primers and Arm-PCR of CDR3 regions. MiXCR was run by TCRdb on the multiplex PCR reads, yielding one entry per CDR3 protein. Of some 500,000 distinct CDR3 sequences listed, roughly 14% were seen once; the top ten hold 8.5% to 10%. This clonotype was seen many times. The CDR3 has 16 amino acids. In germline, CDR1 is DFQATT, CDR2 SNEGSKA (reference sequence). Trimming shortened V by 0 bases and J by 5 bases, and 18 bases separated the two germline ends. The data were also submitted as part of a second study, on T cells in Graves' hyperthyroidism and ophthalmopathy. Per that paper: HTBI primers were used for first-round RT-PCR of the TCR CDR3. Most clonotypes expanded in the thyroid (above 0.001) were also present in blood.

This specimen consisted of peripheral blood mononuclear cells (PBMCs), obtained at new diagnosis, from a patient treated with antithyroid drugs. The TCR was taken from a man aged 25 to 40 with Graves disease. The chain couples TRBV20-1 to TRBJ2-3; D may match TRBD1 or TRBD2 (6 bases each). CDR3 residues: CSARDLLTEGGDTQYF. CDR3 nucleotides: TGCAGTGCTAGAGATCTTCTAACGGAGGGGGGAGATACGCAGTATTTT.